A selection of T cell receptor beta chains follows, all from one sample in a study of early T cells in non-severe SARS-CoV-2 infection. TCRdb called the 5' RACE reads again in MiXCR, with one record for every CDR3 protein. The sample carries roughly 86,000 distinct CDR3 sequences, roughly 15% recorded once. The sample was whole blood. Source of these receptors: an adult who was a healthcare worker with PCR-confirmed SARS-CoV-2 infection or an uninfected control (not recorded which). Each CDR3 is given with its conserved first and last residue. D genes are given only for firm matches. Some rows mark clone size as missing; the rest say once, few, many or name a class of expanded clone.

cdr3_nt	cdr3_aa	cdr3_length	v_call	clone_size	d_call	j_call
TGTGCCACCAGTGATTTGCAGGCAGGGTCCTACAATGAGCAGTTCTTC	CATSDLQAGSYNEQFF	16	TRBV24-1	few	NA	TRBJ2-1
TGTGCCAGCGGCCGGGACACGGGATGGGATACGCAGTATTTT	CASGRDTGWDTQYF	14	TRBV2	NA	NA	TRBJ2-3
TGTGCCAGCAGCAAAGAGAAGGACAGGGCTACAGATACGCAGTATTTT	CASSKEKDRATDTQYF	16	TRBV21-1	NA	NA	TRBJ2-3
TGTGCCAGCTCGAGTGACAACTATGGCTACACCTTC	CASSSDNYGYTF	12	TRBV6-5	NA	NA	TRBJ1-2
TGTGCCAGCAGTGCGACAGGTGCAACTAATGAAAAACTGTTTTTT	CASSATGATNEKLFF	15	TRBV25-1	NA	NA	TRBJ1-4
TGTGCCACCAGCAGAGTGAGGGAGGGGGCTATCGATGAGCAGTTCTTC	CATSRVREGAIDEQFF	16	TRBV15	few	NA	TRBJ2-1
TGTGCCAGCAGCCGGGGCCAGGAATCAGATACGCAGTATTTT	CASSRGQESDTQYF	14	TRBV7-6	few	NA	TRBJ2-3
TGCAGCGTTGAAGGAGATATCAGAGAGACCCAGTACTTC	CSVEGDIRETQYF	13	TRBV29-1	NA	NA	TRBJ2-5
TGTGCCAGCAGCCCATGGAACGATTTGGAGACCCAGTACTTC	CASSPWNDLETQYF	14	TRBV7-8	few	NA	TRBJ2-5
TGTGCCAGCAGTCCCGGACAGGCGAGCTCCTACAATGAGCAGTTCTTC	CASSPGQASSYNEQFF	16	TRBV11-1	few	TRBD1	TRBJ2-1
TGCAGCGTCGGGGACAGGGGATCCTACAATGAGCAGTTCTTC	CSVGDRGSYNEQFF	14	TRBV29-1	many	TRBD1	TRBJ2-1
TGTGCCAGCAGCTCGTCCAGGGACAATGAGCAGTTCTTC	CASSSSRDNEQFF	13	TRBV7-9	many	NA	TRBJ2-1
TGTGCCAGCAGCTTGGATACCACGACGGGGACTAGCCTTAGTGGGGAGCTGTTTTTT	CASSLDTTTGTSLSGELFF	19	TRBV7-9	NA	TRBD2	TRBJ2-2